This entry lists 9 T cell receptor beta chains sequenced from one sample in a study of cytomegalovirus exposure and HLA in healthy donors. PCR amplification relied on 60 Vbeta primers (plus 13 Jbeta primers). TCRdb's table, derived via immunoSEQ multiplex PCR, lists solely in-frame clones and lacks some. This sample has over 130,000 clones, with approximately 79% found just once. The sample consisted of PBMCs. These receptors were taken from a man in his fifties or sixties in good health and CMV-seropositive.

This rearrangement joins TRBV5-5 to TRBJ1-5; 11 bases fit TRBD1. After removal of 4 bases from V and 1 base from J, the junction contained 4 bases not matched to a gene. The CDR3 covers 16 residues. Germline V gene sequence: CDR1 SGHKS, CDR2 YYEKEE (reference sequence). The CDR3: CASSQGQGASNQPQHF. CDR3 sequence (DNA): TGTGCCAGCAGCCAAGGACAGGGGGCGAGCAATCAGCCCCAGCATTTT.

This CDR3 reads CASSVNLAENEQFF. CDR3 sequence (DNA): TGTGCCAGCAGCGTTAACCTAGCGGAAAATGAGCAGTTCTTC. The gene calls are TRBV9 and TRBJ2-1; TRBD2 aligns across 7 bases. Germline-derived CDR1 and CDR2 are SGDLS and YYNGEE. V lost 2 bases and J lost 7; bases outside the gene matches: 6. The CDR3 covers 14 residues.

The rearrangement links TRBV19 to TRBJ2-1, with 8 nucleotides matching TRBD2. Germline CDR1 LNHDA, CDR2 SQIVND (reference sequence). V shed 7 bases, J shed 7 bases, and the junction held 12 bases outside the gene matches. This CDR3 is built from 15 residues. CDR3 sequence: CASTKLAVPGNEQFF. DNA for the CDR3: TGTGCCAGTACTAAACTAGCGGTCCCTGGTAATGAGCAGTTCTTC. The complete variable domain, with remaining parts taken from reference TRBV19 and TRBJ2-1, reads DGGITQSPKYLFRKEGQNVTLSCEQNLNHDAMYWYRQDPGQGLRLIYYSQIVNDFQKGDIAEGYSVSREKKESFPLTVTSAQKNPTAFYLCASTKLAVPGNEQFFGPGTRLTVL.

The chain combines TRBV28 with TRBJ2-1; possible D gene TRBD2, 5 bases. V gave up 8 bases and J gave up 0 bases, with 8 bases separating them. The germline V gene has CDR1 MDHEN and CDR2 SYDVKM. This CDR3 is 13 amino acids long. CDR3: CASRGSSYNEQFF. The DNA for the CDR3 is TGTGCCAGCCGTGGGAGCTCCTACAATGAGCAGTTCTTC.

The chain is built from TRBV28 and TRBJ2-3, with D perhaps matching TRBD2 (6 bases). This CDR3 region has 13 residues. Trimming cost V 3 bases and J 5 bases, with 9 bases left between them. Germline V gives CDR1 MDHEN, CDR2 SYDVKM. The CDR3 protein is CASSFWGVDTQYF. The CDR3 DNA is TGTGCCAGCAGTTTTTGGGGGGTAGATACGCAGTATTTT.

V is TRBV6-1 and J is TRBJ1-4, with 7 bases fitting TRBD1. From germline, CDR1 is MNHNS and CDR2 SASEGT. Losses at the gene ends were 5 bases for V and 4 bases for J; bases not matched to a gene: 4. The CDR3 is 14 amino acids. This CDR3 reads CASSPQGVNEKLFF. Written as DNA, the CDR3 is TGTGCCAGCAGTCCGCAGGGGGTTAATGAAAAACTGTTTTTT.

The V gene is TRBV27, the J gene TRBJ2-7, with 8 bases that match TRBD2. V lost 4 bases, J lost 2 bases, and 19 bases stayed unmatched. This CDR3 has 19 residues. Germline assignment: CDR1 MNHEY and CDR2 SMNVEV (reference sequence). In nucleotides, the CDR3 is TGTGCCAGCAGTTCAGCCGACTTAAGGGGAAGCGGGAGAGCCTACGAGCAGTACTTC. Translating gives CASSSADLRGSGRAYEQYF.

This clone is a singleton in its sample. The chain recombines TRBV5-6 with TRBJ1-2; 9 positions agree with TRBD1. The CDR3 sequence is 14 residues long. The germline gives CDR1 SGHDT, CDR2 YYEEEE. The ends lost 0 bases at V and 5 bases at J; junction bases unmatched: 2. CDR3 coding DNA: TGTGCCAGCAGCTTGGGGACAGGGGATTATGGCTACACCTTC. Translated: CASSLGTGDYGYTF.

The chain recombines TRBV15 with TRBJ2-2; 9 bases align to TRBD1. The CDR3 spans 14 residues. V lost 3 bases to trimming and J lost 6 bases; unmatched junction nucleotides: 2. In germline, CDR1 is LNHNV, CDR2 YYDKDF (reference sequence). CDR3 sequence: CATSRGQGPGELFF. The CDR3 DNA reads TGTGCCACCAGCAGGGGACAGGGTCCCGGGGAGCTGTTTTTT.